This T cell receptor (beta chain) was obtained from a study of neurological immune-mediated disorders (dated by TCRdb to the late 2010s). With regard to the full study: Of the roughly 35 multiple sclerosis patients, some 30 had relapsing-remitting MS and 3 had secondary progressive MS. Peripheral blood TCR-beta repertoires from patients with HTLV-I-associated myelopathy (HAM/TSP), patients with multiple sclerosis, and healthy controls were compared in the study using UMI-based sequencing. Longitudinal samples, technical triplicates and paired sorted CD4+ and CD8+ T-cell subsets, alongside PBMC samples, were included among the approximately 98 TCR-beta libraries. The cohort included 60 to 70 subjects: roughly 15 with HAM/TSP, about 34 with multiple sclerosis, and some 20 healthy controls.

Unsorted PBMC libraries were generated from 2 million PBMCs stored in RNAlater at -80 °C until RNA extraction. Multiple sclerosis patients were enrolled in a US clinical protocol under which disease progression was evaluated by magnetic resonance imaging. Peripheral blood underwent Ficoll-Hypaque density gradient centrifugation to isolate PBMCs, which were then cryopreserved in liquid nitrogen. Looking up the germline V gene yields CDR1 LGHNA and CDR2 YSLEER. There are 15 amino acids in the CDR3, from cysteine to phenylalanine inclusive. Left in the record is the CDR3 DNA by itself, 45 bases read in frame from the first base. The junction shows trimming of 0 bases on V and 0 bases on J, plus 8 bases between the germline ends. Here is what the overall study found, with its caveats: Expanded clones from different subjects shared no identical CDR3 amino acid sequences, which suggests that TCR-beta repertoires were private in all groups. Repertoires from 18 of 34 MS patients were grouped by phylogenetic analysis into a cluster of related CDR3 sequences, suggesting a possible repertoire-level signature. No clinical or MRI features were associated with the MS cluster, and the authors said that larger cohorts are needed. TCR clonal expansion was greatest in HAM/TSP patients and smallest in MS patients, who ranked below even healthy controls.

This clonotype has at least ten counts. It has no known antigen specificity. No per-base quality is available; no much larger clone lies one base away. cDNA was synthesized by template-switch 5'RACE using a primer with a 10-nucleotide random unique molecular identifier that tagged each TCR transcript. Every sequencing run covered 15-18 subjects and yielded more than 160 million TCR-beta sequences. The RNeasy kit was used for extraction of total RNA. Using the KAPA Real-time Library Amplification kit, TCR-beta VDJ regions were amplified with primers for the TCR constant region and the 5'RACE anchor. A first PCR added sample indexes and Illumina adaptors, after which a second PCR increased the library yield. After Ampure bead purification, the TCR product of roughly 650 bp was size-selected on a 2% E-gel SizeSelection system. Library quality was checked on a Bioanalyzer, concentration was measured with Qubit, and libraries were quantified with the Kapa Library Quantification kit before pooling. An Illumina HiSeq 2500 sequenced the libraries paired-end 2 x 150 bp. To increase sequence diversity, roughly 24-32% phiX was spiked into each library pool. As for how the authors treated the data: The UMI-based MiGEC pipeline processed quality-filtered reads and removed over 80% of raw TCR sequences during error correction. VDJ genes were aligned to IMGT germline references, and each clonotype was defined by a unique CDR3 amino acid sequence together with V-J genes. VDJtools evaluated clonal expansion, Shannon diversity and CDR3 relatedness (CalcPairwiseDistances, ClusterSamples); CLCbio workbench built phylogenetic trees. A clone was classed as expanded if it had 8 or more unique UMIs, a cutoff based on coefficient-of-variation modelling across technical triplicates. TCRdb reprocessed the public reads (quality trimming at Q25 with fastp, clone calling with MiXCR) and kept in-frame beta chains. Every distinct CDR3 protein forms one entry, paired with its most common genes and DNA. Here the V and J calls rest on TCRdb's processing, not on the authors' analysis. This sample lists about 69,000 distinct CDR3 sequences; around 4.2% were detected once. In total, the top ten clones hold 1.3% of the sample.

The V and J genes are TRBV4-3 and TRBJ1-2; the D gene is not confidently resolved. The source is a man in his thirties or forties with multiple sclerosis. Sequenced: PBMCs. This receptor carries the CDR3 CASSQEGFSNYGYTF. The DNA sequence follows: TGCGCCAGCAGCCAAGAAGGCTTTTCTAACTATGGCTACACCTTC.